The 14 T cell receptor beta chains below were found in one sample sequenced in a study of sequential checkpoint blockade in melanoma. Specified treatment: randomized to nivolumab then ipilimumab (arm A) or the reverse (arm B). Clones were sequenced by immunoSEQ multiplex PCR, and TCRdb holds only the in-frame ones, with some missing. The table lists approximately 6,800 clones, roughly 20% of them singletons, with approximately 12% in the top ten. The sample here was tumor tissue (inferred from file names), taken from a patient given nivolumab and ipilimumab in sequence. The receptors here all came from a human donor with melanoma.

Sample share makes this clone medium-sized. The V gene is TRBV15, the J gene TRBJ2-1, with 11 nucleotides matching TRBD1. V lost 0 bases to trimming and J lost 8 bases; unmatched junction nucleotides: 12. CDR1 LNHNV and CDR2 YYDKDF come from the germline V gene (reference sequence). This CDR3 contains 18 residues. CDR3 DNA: TGTGCCACCAGCAGAGATGTTTTCGAGGACAGGGGGCAGGATGAGCAGTTCTTC. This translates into CATSRDVFEDRGQDEQFF.

This CDR3 is CASRLTISGEYQETQYF. Written as DNA, the CDR3 is TGTGCCAGCAGACTTACCATTAGCGGAGAGTACCAAGAGACCCAGTACTTC. The chain is built from TRBV12-1 and TRBJ2-5; the D call of TRBD2 is as the table states it, not checked on the DNA. TRBV12-1 corresponds to a pseudogene. This CDR3 has 17 amino acids.

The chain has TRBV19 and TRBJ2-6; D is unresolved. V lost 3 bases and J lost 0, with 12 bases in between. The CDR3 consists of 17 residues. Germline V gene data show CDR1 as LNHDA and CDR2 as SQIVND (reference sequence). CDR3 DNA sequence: TGTGCCAGTAGTATTTCTGGGTTCTACTCTGGGGCCAACGTCCTGACTTTC. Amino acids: CASSISGFYSGANVLTF.

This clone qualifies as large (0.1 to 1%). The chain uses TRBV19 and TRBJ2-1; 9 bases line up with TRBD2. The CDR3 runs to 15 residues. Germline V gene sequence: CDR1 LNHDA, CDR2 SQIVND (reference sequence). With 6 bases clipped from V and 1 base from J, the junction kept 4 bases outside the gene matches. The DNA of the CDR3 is TGTGCCAGTAGGACGACTAGCGGATCCTACAATGAGCAGTTCTTC. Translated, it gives CASRTTSGSYNEQFF.

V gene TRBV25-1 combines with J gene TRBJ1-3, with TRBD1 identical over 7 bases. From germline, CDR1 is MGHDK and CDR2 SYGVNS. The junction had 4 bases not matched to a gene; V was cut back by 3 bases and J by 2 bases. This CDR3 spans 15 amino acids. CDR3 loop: CASSEPGQAGNTIYF. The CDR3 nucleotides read TGTGCCAGCAGTGAGCCCGGACAGGCTGGAAACACCATATATTTT.

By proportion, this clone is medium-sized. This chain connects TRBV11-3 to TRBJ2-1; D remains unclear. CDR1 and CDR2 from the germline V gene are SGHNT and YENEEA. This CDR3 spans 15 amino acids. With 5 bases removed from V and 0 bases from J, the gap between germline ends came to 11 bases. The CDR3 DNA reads TGTGCCAGCAGCCAGAACGGCCTCTCCTACAATGAGCAGTTCTTC. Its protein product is CASSQNGLSYNEQFF.

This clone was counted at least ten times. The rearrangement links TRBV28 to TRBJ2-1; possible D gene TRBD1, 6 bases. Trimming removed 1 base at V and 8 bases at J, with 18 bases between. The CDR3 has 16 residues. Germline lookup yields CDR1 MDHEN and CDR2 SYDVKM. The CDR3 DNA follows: TGTGCCAGCAGTTTATTGGGACAAGGGCTAGGGGATGAGCAGTTCTTC. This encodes CASSLLGQGLGDEQFF.

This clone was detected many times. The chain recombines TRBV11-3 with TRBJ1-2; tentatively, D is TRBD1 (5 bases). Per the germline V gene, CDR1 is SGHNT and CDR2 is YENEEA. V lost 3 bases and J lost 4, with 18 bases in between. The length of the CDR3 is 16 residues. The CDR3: CASSFSPVQGLYGYTF. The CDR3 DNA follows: TGTGCCAGCAGCTTCTCCCCCGTGCAGGGCCTCTATGGCTACACCTTC.

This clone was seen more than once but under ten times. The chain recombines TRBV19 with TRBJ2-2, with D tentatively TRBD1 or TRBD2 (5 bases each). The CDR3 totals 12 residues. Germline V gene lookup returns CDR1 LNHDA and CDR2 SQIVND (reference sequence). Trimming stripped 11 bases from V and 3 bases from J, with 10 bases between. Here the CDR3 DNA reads TGTGCCGGGCTGGGGGACACCGGGGAGCTGTTTTTT. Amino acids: CAGLGDTGELFF.

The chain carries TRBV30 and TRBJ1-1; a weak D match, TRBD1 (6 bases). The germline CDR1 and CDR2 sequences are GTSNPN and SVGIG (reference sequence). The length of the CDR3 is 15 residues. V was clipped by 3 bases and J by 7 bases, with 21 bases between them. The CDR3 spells CAWSPRGQGVSEAFF. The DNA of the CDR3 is TGTGCCTGGAGCCCCCGGGGGCAGGGTGTTAGTGAAGCTTTCTTT. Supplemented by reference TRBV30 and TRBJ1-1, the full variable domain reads SQTIHQWPATLVQPVGSPLSLECTVEGTSNPNLYWYRQAAGRGLQLLFYSVGIGQISSEVPQNLSASRPQDRQFILSSKKLLLSDSGFYLCAWSPRGQGVSEAFFGQGTRLTVV.

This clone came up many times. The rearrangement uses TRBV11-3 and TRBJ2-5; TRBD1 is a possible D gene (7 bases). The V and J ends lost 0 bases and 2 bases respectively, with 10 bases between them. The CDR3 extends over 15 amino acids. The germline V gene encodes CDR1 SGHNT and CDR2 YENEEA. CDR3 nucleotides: TGTGCCAGCAGCTTAGAACAGGGGAGGCAAGAGACCCAGTACTTC. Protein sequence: CASSLEQGRQETQYF.

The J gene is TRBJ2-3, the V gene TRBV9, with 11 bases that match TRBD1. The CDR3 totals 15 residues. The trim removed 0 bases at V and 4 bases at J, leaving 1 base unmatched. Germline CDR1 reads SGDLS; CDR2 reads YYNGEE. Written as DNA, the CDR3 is TGTGCCAGCAGCGTAGGGACAGGGGGCCCAGATACGCAGTATTTT. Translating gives CASSVGTGGPDTQYF.

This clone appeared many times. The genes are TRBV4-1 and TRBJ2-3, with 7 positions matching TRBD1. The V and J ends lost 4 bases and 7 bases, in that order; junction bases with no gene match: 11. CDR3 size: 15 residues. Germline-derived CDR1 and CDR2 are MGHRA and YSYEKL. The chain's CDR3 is CASSPRGQVWNTQYF. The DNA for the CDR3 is TGCGCCAGCAGCCCCCGAGGACAGGTTTGGAATACGCAGTATTTT.

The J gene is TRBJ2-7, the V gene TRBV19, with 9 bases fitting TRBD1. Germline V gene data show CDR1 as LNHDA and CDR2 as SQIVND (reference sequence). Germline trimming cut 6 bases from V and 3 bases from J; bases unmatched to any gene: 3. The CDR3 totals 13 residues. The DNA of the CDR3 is TGTGCCAGTAGCTTGGGACAGGGCTACGAGCAGTACTTC. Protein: CASSLGQGYEQYF.